This is a list of T cell receptor beta chains from one sample in a study of T-cell memory formation after mild COVID-19. TCRdb processed the 5' RACE reads anew with MiXCR; each CDR3 protein has one entry. The top ten hold around an eighth of the sample, which has over 450,000 distinct CDR3 sequences, around 21% seen once. The sample consisted of PBMCs or a T cell subset sorted from them (not recorded which). The receptor source for this set is an adult woman who had mild COVID-19 (a few samples of this study predate the infection). Cell type and time point are not known. Both conserved end residues are part of each CDR3. The order of the fields is D gene, clone size, CDR3 length, V gene, J gene, CDR3 protein, CDR3 DNA. D genes are given only for firm matches. The size field is filled for only some rows; it gives once, few, many or a size class.

d_call: .
clone_size: .
cdr3_length: 14
v_call: TRBV7-9
j_call: TRBJ2-1
cdr3_aa: CASSVELGYNEQFF
cdr3_nt: TGTGCCAGCAGCGTTGAGCTTGGCTACAATGAGCAGTTCTTC

d_call: TRBD1
clone_size: few
cdr3_length: 13
v_call: TRBV29-1
j_call: TRBJ1-1
cdr3_aa: CSVGQGATGVAFF
cdr3_nt: TGCAGCGTGGGACAGGGAGCTACCGGAGTAGCTTTCTTT

d_call: TRBD2
clone_size: few
cdr3_length: 17
v_call: TRBV7-9
j_call: TRBJ2-1
cdr3_aa: CASSLLAGFTSYNEQFF
cdr3_nt: TGTGCCAGCAGCCTTCTAGCGGGGTTCACCTCCTACAATGAGCAGTTCTTC

d_call: TRBD2
clone_size: few
cdr3_length: 16
v_call: TRBV7-3
j_call: TRBJ2-1
cdr3_aa: CASSPDLQRGNNEQFF
cdr3_nt: TGTGCCAGCAGCCCAGATCTCCAGCGGGGGAACAATGAGCAGTTCTTC

d_call: .
clone_size: few
cdr3_length: 17
v_call: TRBV20-1
j_call: TRBJ1-5
cdr3_aa: CSVTRRVLTASNQPQHF
cdr3_nt: TGCAGTGTCACACGACGGGTCCTTACCGCTAGCAATCAGCCCCAGCATTTT

d_call: TRBD1
clone_size: .
cdr3_length: 15
v_call: TRBV7-9
j_call: TRBJ2-5
cdr3_aa: CASSPNGHRGEAQYF
cdr3_nt: TGTGCCAGCAGCCCTAACGGACACAGGGGAGAGGCCCAGTACTTC

d_call: TRBD2
clone_size: few
cdr3_length: 18
v_call: TRBV5-1
j_call: TRBJ2-3
cdr3_aa: CASSLRGWTSGGANTQYF
cdr3_nt: TGCGCCAGCAGCTTGAGAGGTTGGACTAGCGGGGGGGCGAATACGCAGTATTTT

d_call: .
clone_size: few
cdr3_length: 14
v_call: TRBV9
j_call: TRBJ2-2
cdr3_aa: CASSVEWDTGELFF
cdr3_nt: TGTGCCAGCAGCGTAGAATGGGACACCGGGGAGCTGTTTTTT

d_call: .
clone_size: few
cdr3_length: 13
v_call: TRBV3-1
j_call: TRBJ2-1
cdr3_aa: CASSQGSVAEQFF
cdr3_nt: TGTGCCAGCAGCCAAGGTTCGGTGGCAGAGCAGTTCTTC

d_call: TRBD1
clone_size: .
cdr3_length: 17
v_call: TRBV19
j_call: TRBJ1-2
cdr3_aa: CASRQTLSGGFNYGYTF
cdr3_nt: TGTGCCAGTAGGCAAACCCTGTCAGGGGGATTTAACTATGGCTACACCTTC

d_call: .
clone_size: .
cdr3_length: 12
v_call: TRBV6-2/TRBV6-3
j_call: TRBJ2-7
cdr3_aa: CASSNRVHEQYF
cdr3_nt: TGTGCCAGCAGCAACAGGGTCCACGAGCAGTACTTC

d_call: TRBD1
clone_size: .
cdr3_length: 18
v_call: TRBV12-3/TRBV12-4
j_call: TRBJ1-6
cdr3_aa: CASSHMRPGDRGRPPLHF
cdr3_nt: TGTGCCAGCAGCCATATGAGGCCGGGGGACAGGGGTAGGCCACCCCTCCACTTT

d_call: .
clone_size: few
cdr3_length: 16
v_call: TRBV7-8
j_call: TRBJ2-6
cdr3_aa: CASSLVGFSGANVLTF
cdr3_nt: TGTGCCAGCAGCTTAGTTGGGTTTTCAGGGGCCAACGTCCTGACTTTC

d_call: .
clone_size: .
cdr3_length: 14
v_call: TRBV20-1
j_call: TRBJ2-7
cdr3_aa: CSARDQGTPYEQYF
cdr3_nt: TGCAGTGCTAGAGATCAGGGAACCCCCTACGAGCAGTACTTC

d_call: .
clone_size: .
cdr3_length: 16
v_call: TRBV24-1
j_call: TRBJ2-5
cdr3_aa: CATSDLGRGLGETQYF
cdr3_nt: TGTGCCACCAGTGATTTGGGGAGGGGGCTGGGGGAGACCCAGTACTTC

d_call: .
clone_size: few
cdr3_length: 15
v_call: TRBV7-6
j_call: TRBJ1-2
cdr3_aa: CASSLGRAANYGYTF
cdr3_nt: TGTGCCAGCAGCTTGGGTAGGGCTGCTAACTATGGCTACACCTTC

d_call: .
clone_size: .
cdr3_length: 14
v_call: TRBV7-9
j_call: TRBJ2-1
cdr3_aa: CASSGPSSYNEQFF
cdr3_nt: TGTGCCAGCAGCGGACCCAGCTCCTACAATGAGCAGTTCTTC

d_call: .
clone_size: .
cdr3_length: 16
v_call: TRBV7-2
j_call: TRBJ2-1
cdr3_aa: CASSLEHSRGRGKQFF
cdr3_nt: TGTGCCAGCAGCTTAGAGCACTCACGAGGGAGAGGGAAGCAGTTCTTC

d_call: TRBD2
clone_size: few
cdr3_length: 13
v_call: TRBV30
j_call: TRBJ2-3
cdr3_aa: CAWRAQAGNTQYF
cdr3_nt: TGTGCCTGGAGGGCTCAAGCGGGAAATACGCAGTATTTT

d_call: TRBD2
clone_size: few
cdr3_length: 15
v_call: TRBV6-5
j_call: TRBJ2-5
cdr3_aa: CASRPSGRPQETQYF
cdr3_nt: TGTGCCAGCAGACCTAGCGGGAGGCCCCAAGAGACCCAGTACTTC

d_call: .
clone_size: few
cdr3_length: 12
v_call: TRBV7-9
j_call: TRBJ1-4
cdr3_aa: CAGGLNEEKLFF
cdr3_nt: TGTGCCGGAGGGCTTAATGAAGAAAAACTGTTTTTT

d_call: TRBD2
clone_size: .
cdr3_length: 15
v_call: TRBV2
j_call: TRBJ2-3
cdr3_aa: CASSERRGSTDTQYF
cdr3_nt: TGTGCCAGCAGTGAACGGCGGGGGAGCACAGATACGCAGTATTTT

d_call: TRBD1
clone_size: few
cdr3_length: 15
v_call: TRBV29-1
j_call: TRBJ2-4
cdr3_aa: CSVEGTGSRRDIQYF
cdr3_nt: TGCAGCGTTGAAGGGACAGGGTCCCGTCGGGACATTCAGTACTTC

d_call: TRBD2
clone_size: .
cdr3_length: 16
v_call: TRBV7-2
j_call: TRBJ2-7
cdr3_aa: CASSLVSSGRVSEQYF
cdr3_nt: TGTGCCAGCAGCTTAGTTTCTAGCGGGAGGGTATCCGAGCAGTACTTC

d_call: .
clone_size: .
cdr3_length: 14
v_call: TRBV2
j_call: TRBJ1-1
cdr3_aa: CASSEAIEYTEAFF
cdr3_nt: TGTGCCAGCAGTGAAGCGATCGAGTACACTGAAGCTTTCTTT

d_call: .
clone_size: few
cdr3_length: 15
v_call: TRBV9
j_call: TRBJ2-7
cdr3_aa: CASSVAVGRQYEQYF
cdr3_nt: TGTGCCAGCAGCGTAGCCGTCGGACGGCAATACGAGCAGTACTTC

d_call: TRBD1
clone_size: few
cdr3_length: 14
v_call: TRBV20-1
j_call: TRBJ2-1
cdr3_aa: CSASPGQGYNEQFF
cdr3_nt: TGCAGTGCTAGTCCGGGACAGGGATACAATGAGCAGTTCTTC

d_call: .
clone_size: few
cdr3_length: 11
v_call: TRBV4-1
j_call: TRBJ1-2
cdr3_aa: CASSQEQRYTF
cdr3_nt: TGCGCCAGCAGCCAAGAGCAGCGCTACACCTTC

d_call: .
clone_size: few
cdr3_length: 16
v_call: TRBV18
j_call: TRBJ1-1
cdr3_aa: CASSLSPEGWYTEAFF
cdr3_nt: TGTGCCAGCTCACTGAGTCCTGAGGGGTGGTACACTGAAGCTTTCTTT

d_call: TRBD2
clone_size: few
cdr3_length: 14
v_call: TRBV30
j_call: TRBJ2-3
cdr3_aa: CAWSEASGADTQYF
cdr3_nt: TGTGCCTGGAGTGAGGCTAGCGGTGCAGATACGCAGTATTTT

d_call: .
clone_size: .
cdr3_length: 13
v_call: TRBV11-2
j_call: TRBJ2-3
cdr3_aa: CASSLASSGTQYF
cdr3_nt: TGTGCCAGCAGCTTAGCCTCTTCCGGTACGCAGTATTTT

d_call: .
clone_size: few
cdr3_length: 15
v_call: TRBV12-3/TRBV12-4
j_call: TRBJ2-1
cdr3_aa: CASSRGRGFYNEQFF
cdr3_nt: TGTGCCAGCTCCCGTGGCAGGGGCTTCTACAATGAGCAGTTCTTC

d_call: .
clone_size: .
cdr3_length: 14
v_call: TRBV20-1
j_call: TRBJ2-7
cdr3_aa: CSARVAGNTHEQYF
cdr3_nt: TGCAGTGCTAGGGTGGCAGGGAACACCCACGAGCAGTACTTC

d_call: TRBD1
clone_size: .
cdr3_length: 16
v_call: TRBV14
j_call: TRBJ2-3
cdr3_aa: CASSQTGQGRTDTQYF
cdr3_nt: TGTGCCAGCAGCCAGACCGGACAGGGGAGAACAGATACGCAGTATTTT

d_call: .
clone_size: .
cdr3_length: 12
v_call: TRBV29-1
j_call: TRBJ2-2
cdr3_aa: CSAHRDTGELFF
cdr3_nt: TGCAGCGCTCATCGGGACACCGGGGAGCTGTTTTTT

d_call: .
clone_size: few
cdr3_length: 14
v_call: TRBV3-1
j_call: TRBJ2-1
cdr3_aa: CASSQVDLYNEQFF
cdr3_nt: TGTGCCAGCAGCCAAGTGGACCTTTACAATGAGCAGTTCTTC

d_call: .
clone_size: few
cdr3_length: 17
v_call: TRBV27
j_call: TRBJ2-1
cdr3_aa: CASSLSSMTALYNEQFF
cdr3_nt: TGTGCCAGCAGTTTATCTTCAATGACAGCGTTGTACAATGAGCAGTTCTTC

d_call: .
clone_size: .
cdr3_length: 12
v_call: TRBV24-1
j_call: TRBJ2-7
cdr3_aa: CATSGTSYEQYF
cdr3_nt: TGTGCCACCAGCGGGACCTCCTACGAGCAGTACTTC

d_call: TRBD2
clone_size: few
cdr3_length: 17
v_call: TRBV4-1
j_call: TRBJ2-7
cdr3_aa: CASSLVRSGGRSYEQYF
cdr3_nt: TGCGCCAGCAGCCTGGTGAGGAGCGGGGGCCGCTCCTACGAGCAGTACTTC

d_call: .
clone_size: .
cdr3_length: 13
v_call: TRBV19
j_call: TRBJ1-1
cdr3_aa: CASISGGRTEAFF
cdr3_nt: TGTGCCAGTATAAGCGGGGGGCGAACTGAAGCTTTCTTT

d_call: .
clone_size: .
cdr3_length: 15
v_call: TRBV5-6
j_call: TRBJ2-5
cdr3_aa: CASRGRGRLQETQYF
cdr3_nt: TGTGCCAGCAGGGGGAGGGGGAGGTTGCAAGAGACCCAGTACTTC

d_call: .
clone_size: .
cdr3_length: 16
v_call: TRBV15
j_call: TRBJ1-1
cdr3_aa: CATSRDLGGRNTEAFF
cdr3_nt: TGTGCCACCAGCAGAGATTTGGGGGGACGGAACACTGAAGCTTTCTTT